This record covers a single TCR beta chain. The record originates from a study of T cell responses to AZD1222 COVID-19 vaccine. Study-wide background: Both about-4-week and about-12-week second-dose recipients were combined.

CDR3 length: 16 residues. With 4 bases clipped from V and 7 bases from J, the junction kept 7 bases outside the gene matches. Germline CDR1 reads SGHRS; CDR2 reads YFSETQ. Data came from immunoSEQ multiplex PCR; TCRdb stores just in-frame clones and leaves some out. The table includes 100,000 to 150,000 clones, about 90% detected once. This receptor was identified in an adult in good health. The rearrangement uses TRBV5-1 and TRBJ2-1; TRBD2 aligns across 14 bases. The starting material was peripheral blood, obtained on day 0 of AZD1222 vaccination. Here the CDR3 DNA reads TGCGCCAGCAGCAGGTCCGGGACTAGCGGGAGTAATGAGCAGTTCTTC. This sequence encodes CASSRSGTSGSNEQFF.